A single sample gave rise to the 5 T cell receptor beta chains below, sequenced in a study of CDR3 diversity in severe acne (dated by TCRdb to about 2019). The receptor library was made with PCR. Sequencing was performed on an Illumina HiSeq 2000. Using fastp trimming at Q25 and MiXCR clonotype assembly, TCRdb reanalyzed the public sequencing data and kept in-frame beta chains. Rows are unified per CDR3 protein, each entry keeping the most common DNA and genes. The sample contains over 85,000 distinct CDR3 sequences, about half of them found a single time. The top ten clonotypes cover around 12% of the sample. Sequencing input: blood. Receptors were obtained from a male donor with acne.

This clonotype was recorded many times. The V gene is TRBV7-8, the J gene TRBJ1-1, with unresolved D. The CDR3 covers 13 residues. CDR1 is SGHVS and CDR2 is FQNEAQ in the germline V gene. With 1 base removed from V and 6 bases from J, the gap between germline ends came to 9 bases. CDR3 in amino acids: CASSLGDGAEAFF. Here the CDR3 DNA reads TGTGCCAGCAGCTTAGGGGATGGCGCTGAAGCTTTCTTT.

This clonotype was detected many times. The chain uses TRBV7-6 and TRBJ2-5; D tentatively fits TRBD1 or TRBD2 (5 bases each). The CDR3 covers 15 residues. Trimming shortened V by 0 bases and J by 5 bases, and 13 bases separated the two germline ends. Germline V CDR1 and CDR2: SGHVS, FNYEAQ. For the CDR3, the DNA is TGTGCCAGCAGCTTAGCTGGGACCCAGAGGGAGACCCAGTACTTC. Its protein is CASSLAGTQRETQYF.

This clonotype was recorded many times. The CDR3 DNA reads as TGTGCCAGCAGTCAAGACAGTCCTGAAGCTTTCTTT. Translation gives CASSQDSPEAFF. This sequence joins TRBV6-2 or TRBV6-3 and TRBJ1-1, with TRBD1 as a possible D gene (5 bases). Germline V CDR1 and CDR2: MNHEY, SVGEGT. V lost 5 bases and J lost 6, with 10 bases in between. This CDR3 spans 12 amino acids.

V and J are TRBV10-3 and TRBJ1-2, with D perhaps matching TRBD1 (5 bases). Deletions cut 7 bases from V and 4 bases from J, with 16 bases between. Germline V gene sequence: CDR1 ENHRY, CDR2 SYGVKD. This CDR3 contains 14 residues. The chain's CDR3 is CAITDSPYSYGYTF. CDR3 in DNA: TGTGCCATCACTGACAGTCCTTACTCCTATGGCTACACCTTC.

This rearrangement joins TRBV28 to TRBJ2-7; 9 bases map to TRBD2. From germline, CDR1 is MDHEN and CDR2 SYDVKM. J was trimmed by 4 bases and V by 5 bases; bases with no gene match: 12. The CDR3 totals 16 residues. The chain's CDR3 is CASSPLGSGRIYEQYF. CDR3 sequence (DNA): TGTGCCAGCAGTCCATTGGGTAGCGGGAGAATATACGAGCAGTACTTC. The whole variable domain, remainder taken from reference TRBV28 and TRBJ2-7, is DVKVTQSSRYLVKRTGEKVFLECVQDMDHENMFWYRQDPGLGLRLIYFSYDVKMKEKGDIPEGYSVSREKKERFSLILESASTNQTSMYLCASSPLGSGRIYEQYFGPGTRLTVT.